This paragraph reports one T cell receptor (beta chain). The antigen remains undetermined. Assay: immunoSEQ multiplex PCR; the TCRdb copy retains only in-frame clones and omits some. The sample has roughly 34,000 clones, approximately 80% seen once. The CDR3 sequence is 14 residues long. Trimming cost V 6 bases and J 1 base, with 10 bases left between them. Germline lookup yields CDR1 SGHKS and CDR2 YYEKEE (reference sequence). The data derive from a study of T cells in narcolepsy. Whole-study findings and limits: HCRT-specific and TRIB2-specific autoreactive clonotypes appeared among same-patient CSF and blood CD4+ clonotypes.

Sequences were obtained from CD45RA- memory CD4+ T cells from PBMCs. The sequence derives from a human donor with narcolepsy. The J gene is TRBJ2-2, the V gene TRBV5-5; the D is unclear. DNA for the CDR3: TGTGCCAGCAAAGGAGACTGGAACACCGGGGAGCTGTTTTTT. As protein: CASKGDWNTGELFF.